This entry describes one T cell receptor beta chain. Its specificity is not known. This record comes from a study of shared clonotypes between healthy human individuals. Whole-study context: Samples came from a couple of female and a few male donors aged 18 to 49.

Germline V CDR1 and CDR2: MGHRA, YSYEKL. The CDR3 runs to 17 residues. V shed 0 bases, J shed 2 bases, and the junction held 4 bases outside the gene matches. Researchers ran the assay at a deep level. Assay: immunoSEQ multiplex PCR; the TCRdb copy retains only in-frame clones and omits some. The sample shows around 690,000 clones, 90% of them seen only once. Study-wide results and caveats: The sampled material consisted only of blood, and tissue repertoires are likely to differ.

This chain uses TRBV4-1 with TRBJ2-1; TRBD1 matches 10 bases. Material: memory CD8+ T cells from PBMCs. Subset: CD45RO+ cells pooled with CCR7-negative TemRA cells. The TCR sequence derives from a man between 18 and 29 years old in good health. Some clones in this sample may be carry-over from other donors' samples. Written as DNA, the CDR3 is TGCGCCAGCAGCCAAGACCCCGGGACAGGGGCCTACAATGAGCAGTTCTTC. The encoded protein is CASSQDPGTGAYNEQFF.